These 9 T cell receptor beta chains were sequenced from one sample in a study of blood T cell repertoires in COVID-19. Measured with immunoSEQ multiplex PCR; TCRdb has only the in-frame clones, and not every one. In the table there are roughly 150,000 clones, approximately 83% of which are singletons. What was sequenced was peripheral blood. The receptors shown here come from a man between 65 and 85 years old with active or convalescent COVID-19.

The chain combines TRBV28 with TRBJ1-1; D is undetermined. Germline-derived CDR1 and CDR2 are MDHEN and SYDVKM. V dropped 1 base and J dropped 11 bases, with 11 bases sitting between them. The CDR3 runs 12 residues. The CDR3: CASSLLRGLAFF. Written as DNA, the CDR3 is TGTGCCAGCAGTTTATTGAGAGGGTTGGCTTTCTTT. Full variable domain (outside the CDR3, taken from reference TRBV28 and TRBJ1-1): DVKVTQSSRYLVKRTGEKVFLECVQDMDHENMFWYRQDPGLGLRLIYFSYDVKMKEKGDIPEGYSVSREKKERFSLILESASTNQTSMYLCASSLLRGLAFFGQGTRLTVV.

V gene TRBV9 combines with J gene TRBJ1-3, with D possibly TRBD1 on 5 matching bases. There are 15 residues in the CDR3. In germline, CDR1 is SGDLS, CDR2 YYNGEE. V lost 7 bases and J lost 0, with 14 bases in between. The CDR3 DNA reads as TGTGCCAGCTCCGGCGACAGAAGCTCTGGAAACACCATATATTTT. Translated, it gives CASSGDRSSGNTIYF.

The V and J genes are TRBV7-9 and TRBJ1-2; perhaps TRBD1 as D (5 bases). CDR3 length: 14 residues. V shed 3 bases and J shed 4 bases, with 12 bases lying between them. From germline, CDR1 is SEHNR and CDR2 FQNEAQ (reference sequence). In DNA, the CDR3 is TGTGCCAGCAGCTTGGGGGGTCCTCTCTATGGCTACACCTTC. This translates into CASSLGGPLYGYTF.

V gene TRBV6-4 combines with J gene TRBJ2-1; 10 positions match TRBD1. CDR1 and CDR2 from the germline V gene are MRHNA and SNTAGT. CDR3 length: 15 residues. The ends lost 4 bases at V and 4 bases at J; junction bases unmatched: 4. CDR3 in amino acids: CASSAGTGAYNEQFF. In nucleotides, the CDR3 is TGTGCCAGCAGTGCCGGGACAGGGGCATACAATGAGCAGTTCTTC.

The chain recombines TRBV12-3 or TRBV12-4 with TRBJ1-2; D is uncertain. The CDR3 runs 12 residues. Trimming took off 5 bases at V and 7 bases at J, with 11 bases between the two ends. The CDR3 DNA is TGTGCCAGCAGTCTACCCGAACGTGGCTACACCTTC. As protein: CASSLPERGYTF.

The chain links TRBV7-2 to TRBJ1-2, with 8 bases aligning to TRBD1. The CDR3 spans 12 residues. Germline CDR1 and CDR2: SGHTA and FQGNSA. With 3 bases clipped from V and 6 bases from J, the junction kept 0 bases outside the gene matches. This CDR3 is CASSLTGDGYTF. In nucleotides, the CDR3 is TGTGCCAGCAGCTTGACAGGGGATGGCTACACCTTC.

The J gene is TRBJ2-5, the V gene TRBV12-3 or TRBV12-4; maybe TRBD1 (5 bases). The CDR3 is made up of 13 amino acids. V gave up 3 bases and J gave up 3 bases, with 8 bases separating them. CDR3: CASSLRQKETQYF. The CDR3 DNA is TGTGCCAGCAGTTTGAGACAGAAAGAGACCCAGTACTTC.

The chain is built from TRBV13 and TRBJ1-2; 7 bases align to TRBD1. The CDR3 has 14 residues. The V and J ends lost 5 bases and 2 bases, in that order; junction bases with no gene match: 5. Germline values: CDR1 PRHDT, CDR2 FYEKMQ (reference sequence). The CDR3 loop is CASSLPQGNYGYTF. For the CDR3, the DNA is TGTGCCAGCAGCCTCCCACAGGGGAACTATGGCTACACCTTC.

The genes are TRBV6-5 and TRBJ2-2; D is undetermined. Germline assignment: CDR1 MNHEY and CDR2 SVGAGI. The CDR3 runs 14 residues. V lost 2 bases and J 2 bases, leaving 6 bases between the germline ends. As DNA, the CDR3 is TGTGCCAGCAGTTACGCACTCAACACCGGGGAGCTGTTTTTT. Encoded protein: CASSYALNTGELFF.